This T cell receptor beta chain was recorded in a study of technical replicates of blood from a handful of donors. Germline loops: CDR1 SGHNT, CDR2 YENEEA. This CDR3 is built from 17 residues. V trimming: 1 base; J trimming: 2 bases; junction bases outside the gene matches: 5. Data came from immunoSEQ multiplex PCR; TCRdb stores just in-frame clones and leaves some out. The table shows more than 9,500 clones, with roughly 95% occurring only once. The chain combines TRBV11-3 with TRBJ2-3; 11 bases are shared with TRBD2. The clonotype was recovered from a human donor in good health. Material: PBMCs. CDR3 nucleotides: TGTGCCAGCAGCTTAGGCATACTAGCGGGGGACACAGATACGCAGTATTTT. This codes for CASSLGILAGDTDTQYF. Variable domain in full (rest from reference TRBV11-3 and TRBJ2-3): EAGVVQSPRYKIIEKKQPVAFWCNPISGHNTLYWYLQNLGQGPELLIRYENEEAVDDSQLPKDRFSAERLKGVDSTLKIQPAELGDSAVYLCASSLGILAGDTDTQYFGPGTRLTVL.